These T cell receptor beta chains were read from a single sample in a study of spatial heterogeneity in lung cancer. TCRdb passed the 5' RACE reads through MiXCR, listing each CDR3 protein once. The data contain 4,500 to 6,500 distinct CDR3 sequences, around a quarter of them singletons. The source was lung tumor tissue, collected at surgery. These receptors originate from a male donor with early-stage non-small cell lung cancer. Each CDR3 is given with its conserved first and last residue. D genes are given only for firm matches. Expanded clones get a size class; other rows say once, few or many, or leave the size out.

v_gene: TRBV7-9; d_gene: TRBD2; abundance: -; j_gene: TRBJ2-1; CDR3nt: TGTGCCAGCAGCTTGCGCGGGAGCAGGTTCTTC; CDR3aa: CASSLRGSRFF
v_gene: TRBV11-2; d_gene: -; abundance: few; j_gene: TRBJ2-1; CDR3nt: TGTGCCAGCTCGGCCATTACGCGCTTATACAATGAGCAGTTCTTC; CDR3aa: CASSAITRLYNEQFF
v_gene: TRBV28; d_gene: TRBD1; abundance: medium-sized; j_gene: TRBJ1-1; CDR3nt: TGTGCCAGCAAACGCCCAGGGGGTTCTGAAGCTTTCTTT; CDR3aa: CASKRPGGSEAFF
v_gene: TRBV29-1; d_gene: TRBD1; abundance: -; j_gene: TRBJ2-3; CDR3nt: TGCAGCGTTGGAGCCGGGACAGGGTCATACACAGATACGCAGTATTTT; CDR3aa: CSVGAGTGSYTDTQYF
v_gene: TRBV20-1; d_gene: -; abundance: medium-sized; j_gene: TRBJ2-7; CDR3nt: TGCAGTGCTAGGAAGGGGACGGAGACCGAGCAGTACTTC; CDR3aa: CSARKGTETEQYF
v_gene: TRBV5-1; d_gene: -; abundance: -; j_gene: TRBJ2-5; CDR3nt: TGCGCCAGCAGCTTGGGGCAGGCACAAGAGACCCAGTACTTC; CDR3aa: CASSLGQAQETQYF
v_gene: TRBV4-1; d_gene: TRBD2; abundance: once; j_gene: TRBJ2-1; CDR3nt: TGCGCCAGCAGCCAAGAATGGGGACTAGCGGGATACAATGAGCAGTTCTTC; CDR3aa: CASSQEWGLAGYNEQFF
v_gene: TRBV28; d_gene: -; abundance: few; j_gene: TRBJ2-7; CDR3nt: TGTGCCAGCAGTACTCTCCCGGGTCCCCCCTACGAGCAGTACTTC; CDR3aa: CASSTLPGPPYEQYF
v_gene: TRBV20-1; d_gene: TRBD2; abundance: -; j_gene: TRBJ2-1; CDR3nt: TGCAGTGCTAGAGATCCCGGGACTAGCGGCTACAATGAGCAGTTCTTC; CDR3aa: CSARDPGTSGYNEQFF
v_gene: TRBV28; d_gene: TRBD2; abundance: medium-sized; j_gene: TRBJ2-2; CDR3nt: TGTGCCAGCAGTTTCCCTCTGGGGGGGGTGAACACCGGGGAGCTGTTTTTT; CDR3aa: CASSFPLGGVNTGELFF
v_gene: TRBV20-1; d_gene: TRBD2; abundance: medium-sized; j_gene: TRBJ2-3; CDR3nt: TGCAGTGCTAGAATGAGGACGGGAGGGACCCGGGATACGCAGTATTTT; CDR3aa: CSARMRTGGTRDTQYF
v_gene: TRBV28; d_gene: TRBD2; abundance: once; j_gene: TRBJ2-1; CDR3nt: TGTGCCAGCAGTTTACCCTGGACTAGTTCTCGAGAGCAGTTCTTC; CDR3aa: CASSLPWTSSREQFF
v_gene: TRBV19; d_gene: -; abundance: medium-sized; j_gene: TRBJ1-5; CDR3nt: TGTGCCAGTAGTAGGGGTCGGAGGAGCAATCAGCCCCAGCATTTT; CDR3aa: CASSRGRRSNQPQHF
v_gene: TRBV20-1; d_gene: TRBD1; abundance: -; j_gene: TRBJ2-3; CDR3nt: TGCAGTGCATCGGGACAGGGTTTGCGTACGCAGTATTTT; CDR3aa: CSASGQGLRTQYF
v_gene: TRBV6-2/TRBV6-3; d_gene: TRBD2; abundance: -; j_gene: TRBJ2-7; CDR3nt: TGTGCCAGCAGTTACTCGGCCCGACTAGCGGCCTACGAGCAGTACTTC; CDR3aa: CASSYSARLAAYEQYF
v_gene: TRBV2; d_gene: TRBD2; abundance: medium-sized; j_gene: TRBJ2-1; CDR3nt: TGTGCCAGCAGGGCCGGGACTAGCGGTTACTCCTACAATGAGCAGTTCTTC; CDR3aa: CASRAGTSGYSYNEQFF
v_gene: TRBV3-1; d_gene: -; abundance: few; j_gene: TRBJ2-7; CDR3nt: TGTGCCAGCAGACCTCAGACGGCGTCCTACGAGCAGTACTTC; CDR3aa: CASRPQTASYEQYF
v_gene: TRBV6-6; d_gene: -; abundance: medium-sized; j_gene: TRBJ1-1; CDR3nt: TGTGCCAGCAGTTACTCACCCCTTTTTACTTTCTTT; CDR3aa: CASSYSPLFTFF
v_gene: TRBV3-1; d_gene: -; abundance: many; j_gene: TRBJ2-5; CDR3nt: TGTGCCAGCAGCCCCCGGACTACGGAAGAGACCCAGTACTTC; CDR3aa: CASSPRTTEETQYF
v_gene: TRBV28; d_gene: -; abundance: many; j_gene: TRBJ1-4; CDR3nt: TGTGCCAGCAGTTTATGGCCCTCGGACTGGGGGGAGGGTGAAAAACTGTTTTTT; CDR3aa: CASSLWPSDWGEGEKLFF
v_gene: TRBV9; d_gene: -; abundance: medium-sized; j_gene: TRBJ2-7; CDR3nt: TGTGCCAGCAGCTCCCGATGGGGCGAGCAGTACTTC; CDR3aa: CASSSRWGEQYF
v_gene: TRBV5-4; d_gene: -; abundance: medium-sized; j_gene: TRBJ2-2; CDR3nt: TGTGCCAGCAGCTTGGCCTGGGGTACTGAGCTGTTTTTT; CDR3aa: CASSLAWGTELFF
v_gene: TRBV7-9; d_gene: -; abundance: once; j_gene: TRBJ2-5; CDR3nt: TGTGCCAGCAGCTTAGGTTCGGTGCAAGAGACCCAGTACTTC; CDR3aa: CASSLGSVQETQYF
v_gene: TRBV19; d_gene: -; abundance: medium-sized; j_gene: TRBJ1-4; CDR3nt: TGTGCCTGCTCTCCCGGGACTGTTGAAAAACTGTTTTTT; CDR3aa: CACSPGTVEKLFF
v_gene: TRBV27; d_gene: -; abundance: once; j_gene: TRBJ2-7; CDR3nt: TGTGCCACCTCTTACGAGCAGTACTTC; CDR3aa: CATSYEQYF
v_gene: TRBV7-3; d_gene: -; abundance: few; j_gene: TRBJ2-1; CDR3nt: TGTGCCAGCAGCCGAACAGGGACCACCTACAATGAGCAGTTCTTC; CDR3aa: CASSRTGTTYNEQFF
v_gene: TRBV20-1; d_gene: TRBD2; abundance: -; j_gene: TRBJ2-1; CDR3nt: TGCAGTGCCAGGACTAGTCCCCCCTCGGATGAGCAGTTCTTC; CDR3aa: CSARTSPPSDEQFF
v_gene: TRBV28; d_gene: TRBD1; abundance: -; j_gene: TRBJ2-5; CDR3nt: TGTGCCAGCAGTTCCTCCCGGGACAGGGGGGAAGAGACCCAGTACTTC; CDR3aa: CASSSSRDRGEETQYF
v_gene: TRBV15; d_gene: TRBD2; abundance: medium-sized; j_gene: TRBJ2-5; CDR3nt: TGTGCCACCAGCACGACTAGCGGGACGAAAGAGACCCAGTACTTC; CDR3aa: CATSTTSGTKETQYF
v_gene: TRBV28; d_gene: -; abundance: medium-sized; j_gene: TRBJ2-1; CDR3nt: TGTGCCAGCACCCCCCCAGGACGACCGGAGAATGAGCAGTTCTTC; CDR3aa: CASTPPGRPENEQFF
v_gene: TRBV9; d_gene: TRBD2; abundance: medium-sized; j_gene: TRBJ2-1; CDR3nt: TGTGCCAGCAGAGAAACTAGCGGGCGTTATTTCAATGAGCAGTTCTTC; CDR3aa: CASRETSGRYFNEQFF
v_gene: TRBV5-5; d_gene: -; abundance: -; j_gene: TRBJ2-7; CDR3nt: TGTGCCAGCAGTCCGGGACCCCTATACGAGCAGTACTTC; CDR3aa: CASSPGPLYEQYF
v_gene: TRBV29-1; d_gene: TRBD1; abundance: -; j_gene: TRBJ2-7; CDR3nt: TGCAGCGTTGCCAGACAGGGCAGGTCCTACGAGCAGTACTTC; CDR3aa: CSVARQGRSYEQYF
v_gene: TRBV5-1; d_gene: -; abundance: many; j_gene: TRBJ2-1; CDR3nt: TGCGCCAGCAGCTTGATGGACTCCTACAATGAGCAGTTCTTC; CDR3aa: CASSLMDSYNEQFF
v_gene: TRBV29-1; d_gene: TRBD2; abundance: -; j_gene: TRBJ2-5; CDR3nt: TGCAGCGTTGGAGCGGGGCAAGAGACCCAGTACTTC; CDR3aa: CSVGAGQETQYF
v_gene: TRBV7-2; d_gene: TRBD1; abundance: once; j_gene: TRBJ1-6; CDR3nt: TGTGCCAGCAGCTTACGGGACAGGGCCCTCTTTACACCCCTCCACTTT; CDR3aa: CASSLRDRALFTPLHF
v_gene: TRBV2; d_gene: TRBD2; abundance: few; j_gene: TRBJ2-1; CDR3nt: TGTGCCGGTACTAGCGGGTATTACAATGAGCAGTTCTTC; CDR3aa: CAGTSGYYNEQFF
v_gene: TRBV7-2; d_gene: -; abundance: -; j_gene: TRBJ2-3; CDR3nt: TGTGCCAGCAGCCCTCAGACTTGGGGAGGTACGCAGTATTTT; CDR3aa: CASSPQTWGGTQYF
v_gene: TRBV29-1; d_gene: -; abundance: medium-sized; j_gene: TRBJ1-2; CDR3nt: TGCAGCGTTGAAGATTGGGCCAGGGACTATGGCTACACCTTC; CDR3aa: CSVEDWARDYGYTF
v_gene: TRBV4-2; d_gene: -; abundance: medium-sized; j_gene: TRBJ1-2; CDR3nt: TGTGCCAGCAGCCAAGATAGAAACAGGATCAACTATGGCTACACCTTC; CDR3aa: CASSQDRNRINYGYTF
v_gene: TRBV5-1; d_gene: TRBD2; abundance: -; j_gene: TRBJ2-1; CDR3nt: TGCGCCAGCAGCTTGAATGGGGCTAGCGGTTACAATGAGCAGTTCTTC; CDR3aa: CASSLNGASGYNEQFF
v_gene: TRBV10-2; d_gene: TRBD1; abundance: medium-sized; j_gene: TRBJ2-3; CDR3nt: TGCGCCAGCAGCCCGACAGGGAGCACAGATACGCAGTATTTT; CDR3aa: CASSPTGSTDTQYF
v_gene: TRBV7-8; d_gene: TRBD1; abundance: large; j_gene: TRBJ2-7; CDR3nt: TGTGCCAGCAGCCCCGGGACAGAAGAGGAGAGCTTC; CDR3aa: CASSPGTEEESF
v_gene: TRBV2; d_gene: -; abundance: medium-sized; j_gene: TRBJ2-3; CDR3nt: TGTGCCAGCAGTGAAGTTGGGACAGATACGCAGTATTTT; CDR3aa: CASSEVGTDTQYF
v_gene: TRBV6-5; d_gene: -; abundance: medium-sized; j_gene: TRBJ2-7; CDR3nt: TGTGCCAGCAGCTCCCCAGGGGACTCCCCCTACGAGCAGTACTTC; CDR3aa: CASSSPGDSPYEQYF
v_gene: TRBV20-1; d_gene: TRBD1; abundance: medium-sized; j_gene: TRBJ2-2; CDR3nt: TGCAGTGCGAGAGATAGGGGGCGCGCCACCGGGGAGCTGTTTTTT; CDR3aa: CSARDRGRATGELFF
v_gene: TRBV29-1; d_gene: TRBD2; abundance: many; j_gene: TRBJ2-7; CDR3nt: TGCAGCGGGGCTAGCGGGAACGAGCAGTACTTC; CDR3aa: CSGASGNEQYF
v_gene: TRBV6-6; d_gene: -; abundance: many; j_gene: TRBJ1-5; CDR3nt: TGTGCCAGCAGTTACCCAGGTCAGCCCCAGCATTTT; CDR3aa: CASSYPGQPQHF
v_gene: TRBV12-3/TRBV12-4; d_gene: -; abundance: few; j_gene: TRBJ2-1; CDR3nt: TGTGCCAGCAGCTCAACTCACAATGAGCAGTTCTTC; CDR3aa: CASSSTHNEQFF
v_gene: TRBV19; d_gene: TRBD1; abundance: medium-sized; j_gene: TRBJ1-5; CDR3nt: TGTGCCAGTACCCTGATATTGCTGGGACAGTCCTCTTTCGGGGATCAGCCCCAGCATTTT; CDR3aa: CASTLILLGQSSFGDQPQHF
v_gene: TRBV4-2; d_gene: -; abundance: -; j_gene: TRBJ1-4; CDR3nt: TGTGCCAGCAGCCCCCGCGGGGGGCTTGCAACTAATGAAAAACTGTTTTTT; CDR3aa: CASSPRGGLATNEKLFF
v_gene: TRBV18; d_gene: TRBD1; abundance: once; j_gene: TRBJ2-1; CDR3nt: TGTGCCAGCTCACCAGAGGACAGGGGTGAGCAGTTCTTC; CDR3aa: CASSPEDRGEQFF
v_gene: TRBV19; d_gene: -; abundance: -; j_gene: TRBJ2-1; CDR3nt: TGTGCCGGGTCATACGGGACTTTCTACAATGAGCAGTTCTTC; CDR3aa: CAGSYGTFYNEQFF
v_gene: TRBV11-2; d_gene: -; abundance: few; j_gene: TRBJ1-1; CDR3nt: TGTGCCAGCAGCTGGGAGAACACTGAAGCTTTCTTT; CDR3aa: CASSWENTEAFF
v_gene: TRBV9; d_gene: TRBD1; abundance: medium-sized; j_gene: TRBJ2-7; CDR3nt: TGTGCCAGCAGCGTAGGGGACAGGGGGCGCGAGCAGTACTTC; CDR3aa: CASSVGDRGREQYF
v_gene: TRBV20-1; d_gene: TRBD2; abundance: -; j_gene: TRBJ2-3; CDR3nt: TGCAGTGCTCTGTTAGCGGGAGGCCTCACAGATACGCAGTATTTT; CDR3aa: CSALLAGGLTDTQYF
v_gene: TRBV5-6; d_gene: TRBD1; abundance: medium-sized; j_gene: TRBJ2-7; CDR3nt: TGTGCCAGCAGCCAAGGGACAGGGGGTTACGAGCAGTACTTC; CDR3aa: CASSQGTGGYEQYF
v_gene: TRBV10-3; d_gene: -; abundance: -; j_gene: TRBJ2-3; CDR3nt: TGTGCCATCAGTGGACAGGGACTTGGGGATACGCAGTATTTT; CDR3aa: CAISGQGLGDTQYF
v_gene: TRBV29-1; d_gene: -; abundance: medium-sized; j_gene: TRBJ2-1; CDR3nt: TGCAGCGTGGGACCCGACTCAGGCTCCTACAATGAGCAGTTCTTC; CDR3aa: CSVGPDSGSYNEQFF
v_gene: TRBV6-2/TRBV6-3; d_gene: -; abundance: -; j_gene: TRBJ2-7; CDR3nt: TGTGCCAGCAGTTACGAGGACAGTACGAAGCAGTACTTC; CDR3aa: CASSYEDSTKQYF